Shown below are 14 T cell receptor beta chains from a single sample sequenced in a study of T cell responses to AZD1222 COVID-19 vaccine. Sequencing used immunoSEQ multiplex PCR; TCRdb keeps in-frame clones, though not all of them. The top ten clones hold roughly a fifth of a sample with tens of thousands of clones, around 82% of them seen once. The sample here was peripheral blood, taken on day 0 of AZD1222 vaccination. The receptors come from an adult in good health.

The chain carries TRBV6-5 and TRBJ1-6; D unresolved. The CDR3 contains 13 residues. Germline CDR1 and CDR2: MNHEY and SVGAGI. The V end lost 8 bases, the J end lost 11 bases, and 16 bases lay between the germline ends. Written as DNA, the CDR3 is TGTGCCAGCGGAACAAACGGTTGGACACCCCTCCACTTT. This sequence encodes CASGTNGWTPLHF.

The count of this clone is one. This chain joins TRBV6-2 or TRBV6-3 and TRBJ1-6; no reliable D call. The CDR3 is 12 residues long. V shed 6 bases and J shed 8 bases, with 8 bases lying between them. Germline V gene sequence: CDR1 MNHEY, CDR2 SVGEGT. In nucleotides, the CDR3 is TGTGCCAGCAGCCACAATTATTCACCCCTCCACTTT. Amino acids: CASSHNYSPLHF.

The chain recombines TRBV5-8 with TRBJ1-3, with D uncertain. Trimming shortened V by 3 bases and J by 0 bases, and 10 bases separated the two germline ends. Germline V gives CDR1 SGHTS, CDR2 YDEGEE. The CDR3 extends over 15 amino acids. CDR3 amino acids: CASSSGPNSGNTIYF. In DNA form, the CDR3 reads TGTGCCAGCAGCTCCGGGCCCAACTCTGGAAACACCATATATTTT.

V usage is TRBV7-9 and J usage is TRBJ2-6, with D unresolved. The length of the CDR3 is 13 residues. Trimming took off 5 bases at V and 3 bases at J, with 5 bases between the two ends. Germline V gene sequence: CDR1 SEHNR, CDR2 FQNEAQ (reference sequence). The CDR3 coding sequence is TGTGCCAGCAGCATGAGTGGGGCCAACGTCCTGACTTTC. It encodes CASSMSGANVLTF.

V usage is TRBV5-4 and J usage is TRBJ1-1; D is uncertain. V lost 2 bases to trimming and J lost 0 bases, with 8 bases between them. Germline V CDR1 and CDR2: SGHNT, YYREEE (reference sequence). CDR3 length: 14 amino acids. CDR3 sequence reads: CASSLKTVNTEAFF. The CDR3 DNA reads TGTGCCAGCAGCTTAAAGACCGTGAACACTGAAGCTTTCTTT.

The CDR3 coding sequence is TGTGCCAGTAGTGCCGGACAGCACCAAGAGACCCAGTACTTC. Its protein product is CASSAGQHQETQYF. The chain carries TRBV19 and TRBJ2-5, with D tentatively TRBD1 (6 bases). Germline values: CDR1 LNHDA, CDR2 SQIVND (reference sequence). The V end was cut by 5 bases, the J end by 0 bases, with 10 bases between. The CDR3 runs to 14 residues. The variable domain in full, with the rest retrieved from reference TRBV19 and TRBJ2-5, is DGGITQSPKYLFRKEGQNVTLSCEQNLNHDAMYWYRQDPGQGLRLIYYSQIVNDFQKGDIAEGYSVSREKKESFPLTVTSAQKNPTAFYLCASSAGQHQETQYFGPGTRLLVL.

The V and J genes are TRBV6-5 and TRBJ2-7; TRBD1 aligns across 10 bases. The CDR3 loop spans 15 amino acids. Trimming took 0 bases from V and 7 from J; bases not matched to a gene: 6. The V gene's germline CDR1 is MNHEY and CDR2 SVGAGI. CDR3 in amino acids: CASSYSTGGAKEQYF. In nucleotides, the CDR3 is TGTGCCAGCAGTTACTCGACAGGGGGCGCGAAAGAGCAGTACTTC.

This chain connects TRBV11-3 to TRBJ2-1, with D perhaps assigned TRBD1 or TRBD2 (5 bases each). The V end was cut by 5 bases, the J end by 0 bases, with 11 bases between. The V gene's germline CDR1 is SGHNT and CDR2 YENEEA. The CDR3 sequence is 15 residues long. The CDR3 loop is CASSQGRSSYNEQFF. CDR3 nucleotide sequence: TGTGCCAGCAGCCAGGGACGGAGCTCCTACAATGAGCAGTTCTTC. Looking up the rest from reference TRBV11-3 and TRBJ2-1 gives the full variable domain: EAGVVQSPRYKIIEKKQPVAFWCNPISGHNTLYWYLQNLGQGPELLIRYENEEAVDDSQLPKDRFSAERLKGVDSTLKIQPAELGDSAVYLCASSQGRSSYNEQFFGPGTRLTVL.

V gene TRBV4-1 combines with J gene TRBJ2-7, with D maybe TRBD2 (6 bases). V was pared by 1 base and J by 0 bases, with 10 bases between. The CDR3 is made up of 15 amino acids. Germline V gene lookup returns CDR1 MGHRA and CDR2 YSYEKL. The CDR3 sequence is CASSQVLASSYEQYF. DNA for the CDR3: TGCGCCAGCAGCCAAGTGCTAGCGAGCTCCTACGAGCAGTACTTC.

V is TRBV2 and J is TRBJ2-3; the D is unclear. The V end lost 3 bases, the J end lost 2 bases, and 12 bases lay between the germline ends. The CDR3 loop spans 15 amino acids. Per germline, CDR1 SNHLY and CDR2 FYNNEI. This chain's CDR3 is CASSEVAGNTDTQYF. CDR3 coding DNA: TGTGCCAGCAGTGAGGTAGCAGGAAACACAGATACGCAGTATTTT.

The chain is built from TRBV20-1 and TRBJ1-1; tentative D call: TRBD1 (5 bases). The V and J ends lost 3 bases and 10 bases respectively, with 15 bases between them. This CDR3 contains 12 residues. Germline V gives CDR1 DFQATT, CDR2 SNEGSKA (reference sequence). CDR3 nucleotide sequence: TGCAGTGCTAGTTATACGCAGGGCACAGCTTTCTTT. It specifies CSASYTQGTAFF.

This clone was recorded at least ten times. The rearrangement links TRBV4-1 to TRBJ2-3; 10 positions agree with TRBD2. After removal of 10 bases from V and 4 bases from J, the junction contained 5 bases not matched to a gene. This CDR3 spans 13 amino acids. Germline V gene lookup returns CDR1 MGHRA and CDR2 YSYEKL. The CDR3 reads CATSGGAADTQYF. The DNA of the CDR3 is TGCGCCACGAGCGGGGGGGCAGCAGATACGCAGTATTTT.

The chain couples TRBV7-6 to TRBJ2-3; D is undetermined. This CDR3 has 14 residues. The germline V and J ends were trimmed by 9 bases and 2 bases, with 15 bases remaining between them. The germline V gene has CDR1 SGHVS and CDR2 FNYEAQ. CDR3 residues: CASQESEYTDTQYF. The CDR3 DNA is TGTGCCAGTCAGGAGTCGGAGTACACAGATACGCAGTATTTT.

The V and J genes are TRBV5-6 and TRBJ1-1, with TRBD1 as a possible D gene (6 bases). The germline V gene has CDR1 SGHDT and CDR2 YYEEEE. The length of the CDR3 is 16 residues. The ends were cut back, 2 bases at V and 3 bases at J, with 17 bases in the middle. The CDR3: CASSFQRGRLDTEAFF. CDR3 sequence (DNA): TGTGCCAGCAGCTTCCAACGGGGGCGCCTGGACACTGAAGCTTTCTTT.